Below, 21 T cell receptor beta chains from the same sample are listed, as sequenced in a study of shared clonotypes between healthy human individuals. Profiled with immunoSEQ multiplex PCR; TCRdb holds only in-frame clones, not every one. Here the sample spans some 2,500,000 clones, roughly 92% being singletons. Sequences were obtained from naive CD4+ T cells from PBMCs. Subset noted: CD45RA+ positively selected. The source is a man aged 18 to 30 in good health. Some clones in this sample may be carry-over from other donors' samples.

In DNA, the CDR3 is TGTGCCAGCGGGCCGACACCCCGTAGCTCCTACAATGAGCAGTTCTTC. As protein: CASGPTPRSSYNEQFF. The V gene is TRBV7-6, the J gene TRBJ2-1; D is undetermined. Germline V CDR1 and CDR2: SGHVS, FNYEAQ. The CDR3 contains 16 residues. Between the trimmed V and J ends, which lost 8 bases and 0 bases, there was a span of 17 bases.

The V call is TRBV27, the J call TRBJ2-3; D perhaps matches TRBD2 (6 bases). The V end was cut by 0 bases, the J end by 0 bases, with 16 bases between. The germline V gene has CDR1 MNHEY and CDR2 SMNVEV (reference sequence). This CDR3 spans 18 amino acids. CDR3 sequence reads: CASSLSLSAGWSTDTQYF. CDR3 in DNA: TGTGCCAGCAGTTTATCATTGAGTGCGGGGTGGAGCACAGATACGCAGTATTTT.

The chain has TRBV7-3 and TRBJ1-2, with D uncertain. V was clipped by 2 bases and J by 6 bases, with 13 bases between them. The CDR3 runs 14 residues. The germline V gene has CDR1 SGHTA and CDR2 FQGTGA. The CDR3 bases are TGTGCCAGCAGCTTACTCCCGGGCGGCCATGGCTACACCTTC. The encoded protein is CASSLLPGGHGYTF.

The chain combines TRBV30 with TRBJ2-5, with D hard to call. There are 12 residues in the CDR3. V lost 1 base to trimming and J lost 5 bases, with 8 bases between them. CDR1 GTSNPN and CDR2 SVGIG come from the germline V gene (reference sequence). CDR3 sequence reads: CAWSASVETQYF. The CDR3, as DNA: TGTGCCTGGAGTGCGTCTGTGGAGACCCAGTACTTC.

The rearrangement joins TRBV7-6 to TRBJ2-1; D ambiguous. CDR1 and CDR2 from the germline V gene are SGHVS and FNYEAQ. This CDR3 is 13 amino acids long. V dropped 2 bases and J dropped 9 bases, with 11 bases sitting between them. The CDR3, as DNA: TGTGCCAGCAGCTTATCTATCCCCGGTGAGCAGTTCTTC. It yields the protein CASSLSIPGEQFF.

This chain uses TRBV9 with TRBJ2-1; the match to TRBD2 covers 7 bases. Trimming took 3 bases from V and 2 from J; bases not matched to a gene: 8. CDR3 length: 16 residues. Germline CDR1 is SGDLS and CDR2 is YYNGEE. The CDR3 bases are TGTGCCAGCAGCGCGTACAGCGGGACCGCCTACAATGAGCAGTTCTTC. As protein: CASSAYSGTAYNEQFF.

V is TRBV5-1 and J is TRBJ2-7; 7 bases align to TRBD2. The germline gives CDR1 SGHRS, CDR2 YFSETQ. V dropped 3 bases and J dropped 1; count of bases not matched to a gene: 10. CDR3 length: 16 amino acids. The CDR3 DNA follows: TGCGCCAGCAGCTGGGGTGAGCGGGGACCATCCTACGAGCAGTACTTC. It yields the protein CASSWGERGPSYEQYF.

The J gene is TRBJ1-4, the V gene TRBV30; 9 bases fit TRBD1. The V gene's germline CDR1 is GTSNPN and CDR2 SVGIG (reference sequence). After removal of 0 bases from V and 6 bases from J, the junction contained 2 bases not matched to a gene. The CDR3 is 14 residues long. For the CDR3, the DNA is TGTGCCTGGAGTGTTACAGGGGGCCATGAAAAACTGTTTTTT. The encoded protein is CAWSVTGGHEKLFF. Full variable domain (outside the CDR3, taken from reference TRBV30 and TRBJ1-4): SQTIHQWPATLVQPVGSPLSLECTVEGTSNPNLYWYRQAAGRGLQLLFYSVGIGQISSEVPQNLSASRPQDRQFILSSKKLLLSDSGFYLCAWSVTGGHEKLFFGSGTQLSVL.

The chain carries TRBV19 and TRBJ2-7; TRBD2 agrees at 8 bases. This CDR3 region has 14 residues. The junction had 4 bases not matched to a gene; V was cut back by 3 bases and J by 3 bases. Germline V CDR1 and CDR2: LNHDA, SQIVND (reference sequence). The CDR3 is CASSMVLAVYEQYF. Written as DNA, the CDR3 is TGTGCCAGTAGTATGGTACTAGCGGTCTACGAGCAGTACTTC.

This rearrangement joins TRBV7-9 to TRBJ2-7, with no clear D. V dropped 0 bases and J dropped 3 bases, with 3 bases sitting between them. Germline CDR1 reads SEHNR; CDR2 reads FQNEAQ (reference sequence). This CDR3 region has 12 residues. This CDR3 is CASSLAIYEQYF. CDR3 coding DNA: TGTGCCAGCAGCTTAGCGATCTACGAGCAGTACTTC.

This clone was recorded a few times. Other DNA sequences within the sample encode an identical CDR3. The chain links TRBV29-1 to TRBJ1-1, with TRBD1 identical over 7 bases. The CDR3 is 13 residues long. Germline trimming cut 6 bases from V and 0 bases from J; bases unmatched to any gene: 4. Per the germline V gene, CDR1 is SQVTM and CDR2 is ANQGSEA. Here the CDR3 reads CSVAGQMNTEAFF. CDR3 nucleotides: TGCAGCGTGGCGGGACAGATGAACACTGAAGCTTTCTTT. Full variable domain (outside the CDR3, taken from reference TRBV29-1 and TRBJ1-1): SAVISQKPSRDICQRGTSLTIQCQVDSQVTMMFWYRQQPGQSLTLIATANQGSEATYESGFVIDKFPISRPNLTFSTLTVSNMSPEDSSIYLCSVAGQMNTEAFFGQGTRLTVV.

The CDR3 DNA is TGTGCCAGCAGTAGACTAGCGGACACAGATACGCAGTATTTT. It encodes CASSRLADTDTQYF. The rearrangement links TRBV7-9 to TRBJ2-3, with TRBD2 matching 9 bases. CDR1 is SEHNR, CDR2 FQNEAQ, per germline (reference sequence). V was pared by 6 bases and J by 2 bases, with 3 bases of the junction left unmatched. This CDR3 has 14 residues.

Comment on this clone: The sample contains more than one DNA sequence encoding this CDR3. The rearrangement links TRBV7-3 to TRBJ2-3; weak D call: TRBD1 (6 bases). This CDR3 is built from 14 residues. Trimming took 5 bases from V and 2 from J, leaving 11 bases between them. CDR1 and CDR2 from the germline V gene are SGHTA and FQGTGA. CDR3 region: CASSLTGFTDTQYF. The DNA for the CDR3 is TGTGCCAGCAGCCTGACAGGATTCACAGATACGCAGTATTTT.

In DNA form, the CDR3 reads TGTGCCAGCAGTGATCTAGCGGGAGCCCAGCACAATGAGCAGTTCTTC. Its protein is CASSDLAGAQHNEQFF. The chain combines TRBV2 with TRBJ2-1, with TRBD2 identical over 10 bases. Germline V gives CDR1 SNHLY, CDR2 FYNNEI. The CDR3 is 16 residues long. V trimming: 3 bases; J trimming: 5 bases; junction bases outside the gene matches: 7.

This rearrangement joins TRBV4-1 to TRBJ2-3; TRBD2 aligns across 9 bases. The V segment lost 1 base and the J segment 6 bases; nucleotides outside the gene matches: 8. This CDR3 contains 16 residues. In germline, CDR1 is MGHRA, CDR2 YSYEKL. The CDR3 nucleotides are TGCGCCAGCAGCCAAGGACTAGCGGCTTCCGCGGATACGCAGTATTTT. It is translated as CASSQGLAASADTQYF.

This chain joins TRBV11-2 and TRBJ2-5, with TRBD1 identical over 9 bases. Unmatched junction bases numbered 5, after V lost 4 bases and J lost 5 bases. The CDR3 covers 14 residues. The germline CDR1 and CDR2 sequences are SGHAT and FQNNGV. This CDR3 is CASSSTGGRETQYF. The CDR3 nucleotides are TGTGCCAGCAGCTCAACAGGGGGCAGGGAGACCCAGTACTTC.

CDR3 amino acids: CASSTRLGANGTEAFF. CDR3 coding DNA: TGTGCCAGCAGCACCCGGTTGGGCGCTAATGGCACTGAAGCTTTCTTT. This chain connects TRBV7-9 to TRBJ1-1; unclear D gene. The CDR3 covers 16 residues. Germline assignment: CDR1 SEHNR and CDR2 FQNEAQ (reference sequence). With 5 bases removed from V and 4 bases from J, the gap between germline ends came to 20 bases. Full variable domain (missing parts from reference TRBV7-9 and TRBJ1-1): DTGVSQNPRHKITKRGQNVTFRCDPISEHNRLYWYRQTLGQGPEFLTYFQNEAQLEKSRLLSDRFSAERPKGSFSTLEIQRTEQGDSAMYLCASSTRLGANGTEAFFGQGTRLTVV.

As DNA, the CDR3 is TGTGCCAGCAGCCAACCGGGACAGGGGGACTCCATCAACGAGCAGTACTTC. Amino acid sequence: CASSQPGQGDSINEQYF. The chain uses TRBV7-3 and TRBJ2-7; 11 nucleotides align to TRBD1. The CDR3 length is 17 residues. Germline CDR1 is SGHTA and CDR2 is FQGTGA. V gave up 5 bases and J gave up 5 bases; unmatched junction bases: 14.

The chain uses TRBV6-5 and TRBJ1-6; D not resolved. Germline V CDR1 and CDR2: MNHEY, SVGAGI. V lost 4 bases and J lost 0, with 10 bases in between. This CDR3 has 16 amino acids. The CDR3 is CASSLLTSSYNSPLHF. Written as DNA, the CDR3 is TGTGCCAGCAGTTTATTAACGAGCTCCTATAATTCACCCCTCCACTTT.

The genes are TRBV30 and TRBJ2-1; D gene unclear. In germline, CDR1 is GTSNPN, CDR2 SVGIG (reference sequence). Trimming removed 4 bases at V and 0 bases at J, with 10 bases between. The length of the CDR3 is 14 residues. The CDR3 protein is CAWTFGSSYNEQFF. The CDR3, as DNA: TGTGCCTGGACTTTTGGGTCCTCCTACAATGAGCAGTTCTTC.

This clone was detected only once. V is TRBV11-2 and J is TRBJ1-2, with 11 nucleotides matching TRBD1. Unmatched junction bases numbered 10, after V lost 2 bases and J lost 8 bases. The CDR3 is 16 residues long. CDR1 is SGHAT and CDR2 is FQNNGV in the germline V gene. CDR3 sequence (DNA): TGTGCCAGCAGCTTAACATTGGGACAGGGGGAGAGAGGCTACACCTTC. Protein: CASSLTLGQGERGYTF. The full variable domain, rest sourced from reference TRBV11-2 and TRBJ1-2, is EAGVAQSPRYKIIEKRQSVAFWCNPISGHATLYWYQQILGQGPKLLIQFQNNGVVDDSQLPKDRFSAERLKGVDSTLKIQPAKLEDSAVYLCASSLTLGQGERGYTFGSGTRLTVV.